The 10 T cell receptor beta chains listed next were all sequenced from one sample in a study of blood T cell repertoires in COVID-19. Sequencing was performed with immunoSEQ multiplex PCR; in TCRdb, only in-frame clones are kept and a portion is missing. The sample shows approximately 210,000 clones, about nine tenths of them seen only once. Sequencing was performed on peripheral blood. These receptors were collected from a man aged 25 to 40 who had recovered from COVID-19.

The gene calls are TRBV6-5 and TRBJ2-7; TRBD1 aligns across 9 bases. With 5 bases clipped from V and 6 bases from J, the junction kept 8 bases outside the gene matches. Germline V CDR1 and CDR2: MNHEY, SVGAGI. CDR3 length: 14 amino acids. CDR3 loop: CASSPGQGLGEQYF. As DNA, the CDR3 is TGTGCCAGCAGTCCGGGACAGGGTCTTGGCGAGCAGTACTTC.

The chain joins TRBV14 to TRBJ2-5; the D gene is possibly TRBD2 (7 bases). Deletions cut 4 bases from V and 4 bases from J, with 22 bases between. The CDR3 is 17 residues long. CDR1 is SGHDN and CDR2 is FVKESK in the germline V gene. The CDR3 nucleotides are TGTGCCAGCAGCCCTTCACTCTTGGGGGGGCCCCCAGAGACCCAGTACTTC. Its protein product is CASSPSLLGGPPETQYF.

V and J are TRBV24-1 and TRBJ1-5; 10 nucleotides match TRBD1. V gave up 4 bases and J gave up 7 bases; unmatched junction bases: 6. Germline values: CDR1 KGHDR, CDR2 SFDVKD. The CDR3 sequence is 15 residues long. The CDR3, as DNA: TGTGCCACCAGTGAGGGGACAGGGGTACACCAGCCCCAGCATTTT. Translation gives CATSEGTGVHQPQHF.

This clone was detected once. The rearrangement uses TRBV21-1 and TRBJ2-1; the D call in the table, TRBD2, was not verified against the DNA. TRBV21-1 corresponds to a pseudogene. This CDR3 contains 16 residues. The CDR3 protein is CASSRVQAGDNNEQFF. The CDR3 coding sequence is TGTGCCAGCAGCAGGGTCCAAGCGGGCGATAACAATGAGCAGTTCTTC.

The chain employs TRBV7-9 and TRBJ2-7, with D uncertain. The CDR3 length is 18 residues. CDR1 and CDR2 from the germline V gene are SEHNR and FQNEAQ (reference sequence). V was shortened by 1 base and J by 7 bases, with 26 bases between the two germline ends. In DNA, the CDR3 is TGTGCCAGCAGCTTAGTACCCCAGGATATGGCCTCGTATCGTGAGCAGTACTTC. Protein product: CASSLVPQDMASYREQYF.

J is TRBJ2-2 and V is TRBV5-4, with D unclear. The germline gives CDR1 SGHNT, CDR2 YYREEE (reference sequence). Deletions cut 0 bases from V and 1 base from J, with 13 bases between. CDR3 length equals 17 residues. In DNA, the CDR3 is TGTGCCAGCAGCTTGGCCGTCTCGGCAGGGAACACCGGGGAGCTGTTTTTT. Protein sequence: CASSLAVSAGNTGELFF.

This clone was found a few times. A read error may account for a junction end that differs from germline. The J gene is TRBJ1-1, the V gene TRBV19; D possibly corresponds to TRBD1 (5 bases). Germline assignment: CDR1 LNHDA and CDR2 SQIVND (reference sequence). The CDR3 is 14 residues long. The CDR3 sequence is CASDLTGTFTAAFF. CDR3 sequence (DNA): TGTGCCAGTGATCTTACCGGGACTTTTACTGCAGCTTTCTTT.

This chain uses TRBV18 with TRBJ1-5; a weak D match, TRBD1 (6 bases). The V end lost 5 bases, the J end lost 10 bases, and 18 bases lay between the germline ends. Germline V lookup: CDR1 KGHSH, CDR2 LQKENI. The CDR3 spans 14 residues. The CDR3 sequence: CASSSGQIELPQHF. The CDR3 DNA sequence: TGTGCCAGCTCATCCGGACAGATAGAACTACCCCAGCATTTT. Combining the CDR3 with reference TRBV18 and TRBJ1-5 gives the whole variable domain NAGVMQNPRHLVRRRGQEARLRCSPMKGHSHVYWYRQLPEEGLKFMVYLQKENIIDESGMPKERFSAEFPKEGPSILRIQQVVRGDSAAYFCASSSGQIELPQHFGDGTRLSIL.

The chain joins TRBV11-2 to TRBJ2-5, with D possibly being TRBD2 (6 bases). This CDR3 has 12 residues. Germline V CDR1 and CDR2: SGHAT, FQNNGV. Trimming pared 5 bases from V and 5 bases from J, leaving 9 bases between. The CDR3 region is CASSPGRETQYF. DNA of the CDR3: TGTGCCAGCAGCCCAGGGAGGGAGACCCAGTACTTC. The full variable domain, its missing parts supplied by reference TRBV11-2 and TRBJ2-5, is EAGVAQSPRYKIIEKRQSVAFWCNPISGHATLYWYQQILGQGPKLLIQFQNNGVVDDSQLPKDRFSAERLKGVDSTLKIQPAKLEDSAVYLCASSPGRETQYFGPGTRLLVL.

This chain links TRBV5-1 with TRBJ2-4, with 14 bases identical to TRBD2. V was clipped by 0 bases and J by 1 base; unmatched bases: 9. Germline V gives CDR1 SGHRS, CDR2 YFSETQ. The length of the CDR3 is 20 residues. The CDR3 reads CASSLAPGLAGETAKNIQYF. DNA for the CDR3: TGCGCCAGCAGCTTGGCCCCGGGACTAGCGGGGGAAACCGCCAAAAACATTCAGTACTTC.